The 19 T cell receptor beta chains below were found in one sample sequenced in a study of blood T cell repertoires in COVID-19. Profiled with immunoSEQ multiplex PCR; TCRdb holds only in-frame clones, not every one. This table holds some 120,000 clones, 84% found once. Input material: peripheral blood. The receptors derive from a woman aged 60 to 75 with acute or convalescent COVID-19.

This chain links TRBV2 with TRBJ2-1; 11 positions agree with TRBD2. Germline lookup yields CDR1 SNHLY and CDR2 FYNNEI. The V and J ends lost 8 bases and 4 bases, in that order; junction bases with no gene match: 7. This CDR3 spans 15 amino acids. This CDR3 is CASSPGLAEYNEQFF. The CDR3 DNA reads TGTGCCAGCTCTCCGGGACTAGCGGAGTACAATGAGCAGTTCTTC.

This clone was seen just once. V gene TRBV18 combines with J gene TRBJ1-1; D is uncertain. The V gene's germline CDR1 is KGHSH and CDR2 LQKENI. The CDR3 totals 14 residues. Between the trimmed V and J ends, which lost 3 bases and 2 bases, there was a span of 10 bases. The CDR3 nucleotides read TGTGCCAGCTCACCGAGGGCGGGAAACACTGAAGCTTTCTTT. Translating gives CASSPRAGNTEAFF. The full variable domain, its missing parts supplied by reference TRBV18 and TRBJ1-1, is NAGVMQNPRHLVRRRGQEARLRCSPMKGHSHVYWYRQLPEEGLKFMVYLQKENIIDESGMPKERFSAEFPKEGPSILRIQQVVRGDSAAYFCASSPRAGNTEAFFGQGTRLTVV.

This clone has only a few counts. The chain joins TRBV7-2 to TRBJ1-4, with 8 nucleotides matching TRBD1. This CDR3 has 14 residues. V shed 3 bases, J shed 5 bases, and the junction held 2 bases outside the gene matches. Germline V gives CDR1 SGHTA, CDR2 FQGNSA. CDR3 coding DNA: TGTGCCAGCAGCTTCCGGACAGGGAATGAAAAACTGTTTTTT. It specifies CASSFRTGNEKLFF.

The V gene is TRBV15, the J gene TRBJ1-2; 7 bases map to TRBD1. Trimming removed 4 bases from V and 4 bases from J; junction bases left unmatched: 6. Germline CDR1 LNHNV, CDR2 YYDKDF (reference sequence). The CDR3 totals 14 residues. DNA for the CDR3: TGTGCCACCAGCATATCCCAGGGGGGCTATGGCTACACCTTC. Amino acids: CATSISQGGYGYTF.

This sequence joins TRBV19 and TRBJ1-2; TRBD1 aligns across 9 bases. Germline trimming cut 11 bases from V and 4 bases from J; bases unmatched to any gene: 8. The CDR3 is made up of 13 amino acids. Looked up from germline, CDR1 is LNHDA and CDR2 is SQIVND (reference sequence). CDR3 loop: CAGRDRETYGYTF. The CDR3 DNA reads as TGTGCCGGCCGGGACAGGGAAACCTATGGCTACACCTTC.

This clone was seen just once. The chain has TRBV4-1 and TRBJ1-3; 7 bases match TRBD1. J was trimmed by 0 bases and V by 3 bases; bases with no gene match: 2. This CDR3 contains 15 residues. CDR1 and CDR2 (germline): MGHRA, YSYEKL. The CDR3 coding sequence is TGCGCCAGCAGCCAGGGACAGACCTCTGGAAACACCATATATTTT. It yields the protein CASSQGQTSGNTIYF.

This chain connects TRBV21-1 to TRBJ2-3; the table gives TRBD2 as D, unverified against the DNA. TRBV21-1 is annotated as a pseudogene. The CDR3 spans 15 residues. In nucleotides, the CDR3 is TGTGCCAGCCCAAGGGGGGGGAGAAGAACAGATACGCAGTATTTT. This encodes CASPRGGRRTDTQYF.

CDR3 residues: CASSVRTLTEAFF. The CDR3 DNA sequence: TGTGCCAGCAGCGTCCGGACTCTTACTGAAGCTTTCTTT. J is TRBJ1-1 and V is TRBV5-6; no clear D. The V gene lost 4 bases and the J gene lost 5 bases, with 12 bases spanning the gap. CDR1 is SGHDT, CDR2 YYEEEE, per germline. This CDR3 has 13 residues.

This rearrangement joins TRBV29-1 to TRBJ1-1; a weak D match, TRBD1 (5 bases). The germline V gene encodes CDR1 SQVTM and CDR2 ANQGSEA. The CDR3 has 14 amino acids. The CDR3 region is CSAQEEGYNTEAFF. CDR3 DNA: TGCAGTGCACAGGAGGAGGGATATAACACTGAAGCTTTCTTT.

The J gene is TRBJ2-1, the V gene TRBV18, with no clear D. This CDR3 contains 13 residues. Germline V CDR1 and CDR2: KGHSH, LQKENI. The germline V and J ends were trimmed by 0 bases and 10 bases, with 10 bases remaining between them. The CDR3 here is CASSPPYTREQFF. In DNA form, the CDR3 reads TGTGCCAGCTCACCACCGTATACCAGGGAGCAGTTCTTC.

The gene calls are TRBV2 and TRBJ1-4; 10 bases agree with TRBD1. CDR3 length: 17 residues. V dropped 6 bases and J dropped 4; count of bases not matched to a gene: 11. Germline V gives CDR1 SNHLY, CDR2 FYNNEI. CDR3 bases: TGTGCCAGCAGGAGACCCGGGACAGGGGCGTTTAATGAAAAACTGTTTTTT. Residues: CASRRPGTGAFNEKLFF.

The V call is TRBV5-8, the J call TRBJ2-6, with D tentatively TRBD1 (5 bases). V dropped 4 bases and J dropped 3 bases, with 14 bases sitting between them. This CDR3 contains 16 residues. Germline V gene data show CDR1 as SGHTS and CDR2 as YDEGEE. Here the CDR3 reads CASSPGPFSGANVLTF. CDR3 nucleotides: TGTGCCAGCAGCCCAGGGCCGTTTAGTGGGGCCAACGTCCTGACTTTC.

The genes are TRBV6-5 and TRBJ1-1; D gene unclear. Germline CDR1 and CDR2: MNHEY and SVGAGI. V was trimmed by 7 bases and J by 0 bases, leaving 15 bases between them. The CDR3 consists of 15 residues. The CDR3 coding sequence is TGTGCCAGCAATAGGCAGCGGATAATGAACACTGAAGCTTTCTTT. Its translation: CASNRQRIMNTEAFF.

The chain recombines TRBV6-5 with TRBJ1-2, with D possibly being TRBD1 (5 bases). CDR1 is MNHEY and CDR2 is SVGAGI in the germline V gene. CDR3 length equals 14 residues. V dropped 10 bases and J dropped 3 bases, with 18 bases sitting between them. The CDR3 nucleotides read TGTGCCACCCGGGGGGGTAGTGGCGACTATGGCTACACCTTC. It specifies CATRGGSGDYGYTF.

The chain carries TRBV19 and TRBJ1-4; TRBD1 matches 9 bases. The trim removed 4 bases at V and 6 bases at J, leaving 9 bases unmatched. CDR3 size: 16 residues. CDR1 LNHDA and CDR2 SQIVND come from the germline V gene (reference sequence). The CDR3 bases are TGTGCCAGTAGTAAGGGACAGGGACAGGGTGATGAAAAACTGTTTTTT. Translated: CASSKGQGQGDEKLFF.

The V gene is TRBV9, the J gene TRBJ2-5; D is ambiguous. V lost 4 bases, J lost 5 bases, and 12 bases lay in between. Germline V gene data show CDR1 as SGDLS and CDR2 as YYNGEE. This CDR3 contains 13 residues. The CDR3 region is CASSTPGSETQYF. Written as DNA, the CDR3 is TGTGCCAGCAGCACTCCCGGGTCGGAGACCCAGTACTTC.

This chain links TRBV5-4 with TRBJ2-7, with D possibly matching TRBD2 (6 bases). Germline loops: CDR1 SGHNT, CDR2 YYREEE (reference sequence). Trimming took 2 bases from V and 2 from J, leaving 14 bases between them. The CDR3 totals 15 residues. Written as DNA, the CDR3 is TGTGCCAGCAGCTTAACCGGGACTCTCACCTACGAGCAGTACTTC. This gives the protein CASSLTGTLTYEQYF.

V usage is TRBV18 and J usage is TRBJ1-6; TRBD1 aligns across 10 bases. Germline V gene sequence: CDR1 KGHSH, CDR2 LQKENI. The J segment lost 12 bases and the V segment lost 3 bases, leaving 8 bases of the junction unmatched. This CDR3 has 15 amino acids. CDR3 sequence reads: CASSPRQGAWEPLHF. As DNA, the CDR3 is TGTGCCAGCTCACCCCGACAGGGGGCATGGGAACCCCTCCACTTT.

CDR3 nucleotides: TGTGCCAGCAGCGTATCCCAGGGGGACTATGGCTACACCTTC. Translated, it gives CASSVSQGDYGYTF. The V call is TRBV9, the J call TRBJ1-2; 7 nucleotides line up with TRBD1. With 1 base clipped from V and 3 bases from J, the junction kept 3 bases outside the gene matches. Germline V gene lookup returns CDR1 SGDLS and CDR2 YYNGEE. CDR3 length equals 14 residues.